A single sample is the source of the 7 T cell receptor beta chains below, sequenced in a study of T cells in women clearing cervical HPV infection. Sequencing was performed with immunoSEQ multiplex PCR; in TCRdb, only in-frame clones are kept and a portion is missing. The specimen's table records 25,000 to 30,000 clones. The sample taken for sequencing was blood buffy coat. These receptors originate from a woman aged 18 to 75 with a cervical HPV16 infection that either progressed to CIN3+ or cleared (not recorded which).

Points on this clone: The read is 3 residues too short to cover the CDR3 end, so that end is filled in from the germline J gene. The chain carries TRBV18 and TRBJ2-5, with TRBD2 matching 9 bases. Trimming cost V 3 bases and J 3 bases; bases outside gene matches: 2. Germline CDR1 reads KGHSH; CDR2 reads LQKENI. This CDR3 has 14 residues. Incomplete CDR3 DNA: TGTGCCAGCTCACCTGCTAGCGGGGAAGAGACC. Translation gives CASSPASGEET. The whole CDR3 sequence reads CASSPASGEETQYF.

Worth noting for this clone: The read terminates 3 residues before the CDR3 end, so the remaining end is supplied by the germline J gene. The chain joins TRBV7-2 to TRBJ1-2; the D gene is possibly TRBD1 (6 bases). V was trimmed by 1 base and J by 4 bases, leaving 10 bases between them. The CDR3 consists of 14 residues. Germline CDR1 and CDR2: SGHTA and FQGNSA. The sequenced CDR3 bases are TGTGCCAGCAGCTTAGGGACAGCCAGCTATGGC. It encodes CASSLGTASYG. The whole CDR3 sequence reads CASSLGTASYGYTF.

Details on this clone: The CDR3 goes on 3 residues after the read ends, and that part is filled in from the germline J gene. The chain joins TRBV5-1 to TRBJ1-6, with 7 bases matching TRBD1. Germline CDR1 reads SGHRS; CDR2 reads YFSETQ. The CDR3 runs to 15 residues. The ends lost 0 bases at V and 10 bases at J; junction bases unmatched: 7. The covered CDR3 bases are TGCGCCAGCAGCTTGGGGCATGAAGGGGGCTCACCC. Encoded protein: CASSLGHEGGSP. The whole CDR3 protein reads CASSLGHEGGSPLHF.

Of note for this clone: The CDR3 extends 3 residues past the end of the read, so its final part is completed from the germline J gene. The chain has TRBV5-1 and TRBJ1-1; TRBD1 matches at 10 bases. Germline V gene data show CDR1 as SGHRS and CDR2 as YFSETQ. This CDR3 region has 14 residues. With 6 bases clipped from V and 4 bases from J, the junction kept 6 bases outside the gene matches. CDR3 sequence reads: CASMDRGGSTEAFF. The CDR3 DNA, read in part, is TGCGCCAGCATGGACAGGGGGGGAAGCACTGAA.

In regard to this clone: The read halts 3 residues ahead of the CDR3 end, with the missing end drawn from the germline J gene. This sequence joins TRBV19 and TRBJ2-2, with D uncertain. The CDR3 covers 12 residues. With 4 bases removed from V and 5 bases from J, the gap between germline ends came to 5 bases. CDR1 LNHDA and CDR2 SQIVND come from the germline V gene (reference sequence). The sequenced part of the CDR3 DNA is TGTGCCAGTAGTAGCCAGACCGGGGAG. Translating it yields CASSSQTGE. In full, the CDR3 is CASSSQTGELFF.

In regard to this clone: The CDR3 extends 3 residues past the end of the read, so its final part is completed from the germline J gene. The chain uses TRBV14 and TRBJ1-1, with D possibly being TRBD1 (5 bases). V lost 5 bases and J 1 base, leaving 11 bases between the germline ends. Per germline, CDR1 SGHDN and CDR2 FVKESK. The CDR3 consists of 14 residues. CDR3 DNA (partial): TGTGCCAGCAGCTCCCGACAGACGAACACTGAA. This gives the protein CASSSRQTNTE. The CDR3 in its entirety is CASSSRQTNTEAFF.

Concerning this clone: From the germline J gene comes the end of the CDR3, since the read stops 3 residues before it. This chain uses TRBV5-1 with TRBJ2-3; D gene ambiguous. This CDR3 is 12 amino acids long. Trimming took off 5 bases at V and 5 bases at J, with 9 bases between the two ends. Germline V gene data show CDR1 as SGHRS and CDR2 as YFSETQ. Partial CDR3 DNA: TGCGCCAGCAGTCCCGAGCGAGATACG. Translating it yields CASSPERDT. The CDR3 as a whole reads CASSPERDTQYF.